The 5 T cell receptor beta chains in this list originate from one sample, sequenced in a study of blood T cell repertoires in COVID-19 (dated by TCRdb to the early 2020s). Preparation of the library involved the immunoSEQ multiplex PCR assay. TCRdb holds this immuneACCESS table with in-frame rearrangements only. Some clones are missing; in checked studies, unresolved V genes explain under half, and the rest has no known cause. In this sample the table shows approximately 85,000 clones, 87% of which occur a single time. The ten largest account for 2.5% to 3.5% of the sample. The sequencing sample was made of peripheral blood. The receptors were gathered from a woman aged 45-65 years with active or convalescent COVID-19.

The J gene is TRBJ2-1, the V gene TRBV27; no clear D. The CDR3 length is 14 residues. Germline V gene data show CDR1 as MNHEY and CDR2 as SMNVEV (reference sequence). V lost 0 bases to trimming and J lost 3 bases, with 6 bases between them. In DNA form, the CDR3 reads TGTGCCAGCAGTTTATCGGGCGACTACAATGAGCAGTTCTTC. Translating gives CASSLSGDYNEQFF.

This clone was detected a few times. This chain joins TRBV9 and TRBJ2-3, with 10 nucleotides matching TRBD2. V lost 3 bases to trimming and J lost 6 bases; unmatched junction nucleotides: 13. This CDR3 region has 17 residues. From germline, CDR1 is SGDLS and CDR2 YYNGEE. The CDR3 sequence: CASSETSLAGEGDTQYF. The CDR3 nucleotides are TGTGCCAGCAGCGAGACCTCCCTAGCGGGGGAAGGGGATACGCAGTATTTT.

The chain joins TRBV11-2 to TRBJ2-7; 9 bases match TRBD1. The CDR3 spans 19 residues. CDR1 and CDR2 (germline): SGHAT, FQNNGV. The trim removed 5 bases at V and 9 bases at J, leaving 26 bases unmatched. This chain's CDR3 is CASSARPLTGGETSSMQYF. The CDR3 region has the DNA TGTGCCAGCAGCGCGCGACCCTTAACAGGGGGCGAGACCTCTTCGATGCAGTACTTC.

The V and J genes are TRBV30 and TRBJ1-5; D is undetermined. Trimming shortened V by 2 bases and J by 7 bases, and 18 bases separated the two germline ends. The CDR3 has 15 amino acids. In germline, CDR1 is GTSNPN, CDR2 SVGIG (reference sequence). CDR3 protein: CAWSPVSGRGQPQHF. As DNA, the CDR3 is TGTGCCTGGAGTCCCGTCTCGGGCCGCGGGCAGCCCCAGCATTTT.

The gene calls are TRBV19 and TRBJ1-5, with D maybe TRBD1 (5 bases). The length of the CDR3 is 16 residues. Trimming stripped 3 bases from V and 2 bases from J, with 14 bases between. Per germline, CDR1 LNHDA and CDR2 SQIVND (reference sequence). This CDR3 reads CASSISKGPGNQPQHF. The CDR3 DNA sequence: TGTGCCAGTAGTATCTCCAAGGGGCCGGGCAATCAGCCCCAGCATTTT.